Included here is one T cell receptor beta chain sequence, with context. With 4 bases removed from V and 7 bases from J, the gap between germline ends came to 10 bases. CDR3 length: 13 amino acids. Per the germline V gene, CDR1 is LGHDT and CDR2 is YNNKEL (reference sequence). With a J-beta primer mix and a sample-barcoded 5' primer, a second PCR ran about 7 to 12 cycles. In TCRdb, the 5' RACE reads were re-called with MiXCR into one record per CDR3 protein. This sample has 950,000 to 1,200,000 distinct CDR3 sequences, with more than 30% found just once. This sample was taken from a study of blood T cells in healthy people across ages.

The TCR was taken from a man aged 18 to 30 in good health. The chain is built from TRBV3-1 and TRBJ2-2; the D gene could be TRBD1 or TRBD2 (5 bases each). Sequenced input: blood. The CDR3 DNA reads TGTGCCAGCAGCCCTGGGGACGGCGGGGAGCTGTTTTTT. Translating gives CASSPGDGGELFF.